The subject of this entry is one TCR beta chain. The antigen is undetermined. The sample is drawn from a study of T cells in Graves' hyperthyroidism and ophthalmopathy. The source material, RNA transcripts, was used to amplify TCR beta CDR3 regions. In the first-round RT-PCR of the TCR CDR3, the HTBI primer set was used. TCRdb re-derived calls from the multiplex PCR reads in MiXCR, one entry per CDR3 protein. This table has around 610,000 distinct CDR3 sequences, over 12% appearing once. Active moderate-to-severe ophthalmopathy, Clinical Activity Score at least 3, NOSPECS at least 4, under 3 months' duration. Patients showing uncontrolled infection, other autoimmune disease, pregnancy or lactation were ineligible. Fresh peripheral blood, 7.5 to 10 ml, was the source of the PBMCs. This CDR3 spans 15 amino acids. Germline values: CDR1 MNHNS, CDR2 SASEGT. Trimming removed 5 bases from V and 7 bases from J; junction bases left unmatched: 9.

Whole-study findings and limits: Most thyroid clonotypes expanded above 0.001 were also detected in blood.

This TCR was sampled from a woman in her thirties or forties with Graves' ophthalmopathy. This sequence joins TRBV6-1 and TRBJ1-5, with 9 positions matching TRBD1. The sample comprised blood. The CDR3 sequence: CASSMGQGLRQPQHF. DNA of the CDR3: TGTGCCAGCAGTATGGGACAGGGTTTGAGGCAGCCCCAGCATTTT.